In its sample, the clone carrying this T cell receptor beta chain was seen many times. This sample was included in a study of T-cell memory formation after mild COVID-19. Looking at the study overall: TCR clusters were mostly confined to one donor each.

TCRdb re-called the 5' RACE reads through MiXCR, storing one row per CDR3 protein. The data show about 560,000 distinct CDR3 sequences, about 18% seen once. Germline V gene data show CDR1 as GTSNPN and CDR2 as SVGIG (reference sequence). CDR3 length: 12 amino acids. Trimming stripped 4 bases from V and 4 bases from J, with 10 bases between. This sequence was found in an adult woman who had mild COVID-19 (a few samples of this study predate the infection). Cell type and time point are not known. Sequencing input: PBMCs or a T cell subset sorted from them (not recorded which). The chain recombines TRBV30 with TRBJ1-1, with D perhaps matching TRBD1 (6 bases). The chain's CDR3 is CAWNRESTEAFF. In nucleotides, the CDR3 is TGTGCCTGGAACAGGGAAAGCACTGAAGCTTTCTTT.